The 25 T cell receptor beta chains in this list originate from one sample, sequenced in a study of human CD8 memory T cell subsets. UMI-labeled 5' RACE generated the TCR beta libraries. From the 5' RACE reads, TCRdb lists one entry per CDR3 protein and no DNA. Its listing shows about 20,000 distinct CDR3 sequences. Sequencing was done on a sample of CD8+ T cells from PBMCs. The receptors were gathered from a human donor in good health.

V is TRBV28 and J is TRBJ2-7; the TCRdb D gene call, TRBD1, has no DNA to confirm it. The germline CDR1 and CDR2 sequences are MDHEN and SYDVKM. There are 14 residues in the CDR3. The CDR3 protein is CASSFGQGSYEQYF.

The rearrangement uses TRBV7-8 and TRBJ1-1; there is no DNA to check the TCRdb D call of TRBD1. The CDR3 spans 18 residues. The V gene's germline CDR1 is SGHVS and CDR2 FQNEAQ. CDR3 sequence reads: CASSLAGAPLGRGAEAFF.

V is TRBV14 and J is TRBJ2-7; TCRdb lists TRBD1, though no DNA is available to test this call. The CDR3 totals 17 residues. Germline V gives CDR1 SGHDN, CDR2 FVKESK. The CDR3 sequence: CASSKGDRVLASYEQYF.

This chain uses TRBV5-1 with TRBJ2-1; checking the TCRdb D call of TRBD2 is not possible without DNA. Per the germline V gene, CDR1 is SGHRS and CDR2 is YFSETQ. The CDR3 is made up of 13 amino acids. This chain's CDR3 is CASRDELGGEQFF.

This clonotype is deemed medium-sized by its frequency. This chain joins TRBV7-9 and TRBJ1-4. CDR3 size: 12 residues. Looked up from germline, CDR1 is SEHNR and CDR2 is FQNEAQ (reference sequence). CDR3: CASSLLLGKLFF.

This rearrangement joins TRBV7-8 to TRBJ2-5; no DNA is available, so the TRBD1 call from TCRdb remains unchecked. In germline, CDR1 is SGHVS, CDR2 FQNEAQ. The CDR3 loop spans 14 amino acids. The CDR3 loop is CASSLIDREETQYF. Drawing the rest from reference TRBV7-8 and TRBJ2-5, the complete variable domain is GAGVSQSPRYKVAKRGQDVALRCDPISGHVSLFWYQQALGQGPEFLTYFQNEAQLDKSGLPSDRFFAERPEGSVSTLKIQRTQQEDSAVYLCASSLIDREETQYFGPGTRLLVL.

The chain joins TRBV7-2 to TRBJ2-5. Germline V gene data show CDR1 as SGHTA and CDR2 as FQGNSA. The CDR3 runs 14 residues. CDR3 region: CASSLWVQQETQYF.

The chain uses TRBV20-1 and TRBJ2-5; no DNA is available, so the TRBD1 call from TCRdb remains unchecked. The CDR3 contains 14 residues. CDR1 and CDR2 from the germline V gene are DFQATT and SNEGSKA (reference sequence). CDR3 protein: CSASALEGGTAQYF.

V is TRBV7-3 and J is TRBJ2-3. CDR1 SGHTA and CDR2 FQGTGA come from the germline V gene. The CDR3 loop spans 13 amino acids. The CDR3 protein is CASSLIGTDTQYF.

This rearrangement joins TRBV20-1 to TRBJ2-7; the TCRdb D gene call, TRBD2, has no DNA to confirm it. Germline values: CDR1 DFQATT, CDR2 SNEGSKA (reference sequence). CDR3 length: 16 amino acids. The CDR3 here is CSAREVVRSTSYEQYF.

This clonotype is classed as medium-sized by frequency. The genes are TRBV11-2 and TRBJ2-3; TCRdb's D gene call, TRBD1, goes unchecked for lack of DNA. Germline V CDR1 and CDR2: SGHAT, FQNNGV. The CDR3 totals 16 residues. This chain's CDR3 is CASSPPGAKTQDTQYF.

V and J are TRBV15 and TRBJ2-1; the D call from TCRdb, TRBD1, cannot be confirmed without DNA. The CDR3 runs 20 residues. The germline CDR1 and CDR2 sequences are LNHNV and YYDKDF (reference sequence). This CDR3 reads CATSREGQGGFKRGYNEQFF.

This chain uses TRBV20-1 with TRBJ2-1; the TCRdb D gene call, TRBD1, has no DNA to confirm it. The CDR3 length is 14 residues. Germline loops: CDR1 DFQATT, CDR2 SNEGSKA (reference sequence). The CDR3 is CSATGPHAYNEQFF.

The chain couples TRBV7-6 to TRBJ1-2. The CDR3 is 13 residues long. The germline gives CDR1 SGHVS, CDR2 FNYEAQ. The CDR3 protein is CASSVTESAGYTF.

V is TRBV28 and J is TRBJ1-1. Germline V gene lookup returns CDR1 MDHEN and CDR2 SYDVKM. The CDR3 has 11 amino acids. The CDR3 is CASRRNTEAFF.

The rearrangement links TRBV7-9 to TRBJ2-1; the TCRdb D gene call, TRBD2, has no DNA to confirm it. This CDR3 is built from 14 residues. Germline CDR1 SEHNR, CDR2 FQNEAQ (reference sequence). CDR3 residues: CASSSSTSGGEQFF.

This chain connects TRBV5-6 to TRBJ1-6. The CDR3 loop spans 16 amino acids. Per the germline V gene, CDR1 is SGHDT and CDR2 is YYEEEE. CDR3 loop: CASTRDYPTGNSPLHF. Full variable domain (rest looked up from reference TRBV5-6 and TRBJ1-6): DAGVTQSPTHLIKTRGQQVTLRCSPKSGHDTVSWYQQALGQGPQFIFQYYEEEERQRGNFPDRFSGHQFPNYSSELNVNALLLGDSALYLCASTRDYPTGNSPLHFGNGTRLTVT.

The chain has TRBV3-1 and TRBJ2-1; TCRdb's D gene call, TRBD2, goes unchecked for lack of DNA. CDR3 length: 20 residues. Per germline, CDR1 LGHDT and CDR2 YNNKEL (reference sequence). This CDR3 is CASSQVAGTSGGRSYNEQFF.

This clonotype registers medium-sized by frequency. The CDR3 region is CASTQDRSTYNEQFF. V gene TRBV28 combines with J gene TRBJ2-1; the D gene TCRdb calls, TRBD1, cannot be checked with no DNA. Germline CDR1 MDHEN, CDR2 SYDVKM. The length of the CDR3 is 15 residues. Together with reference TRBV28 and TRBJ2-1, the CDR3 gives the full variable domain: DVKVTQSSRYLVKRTGEKVFLECVQDMDHENMFWYRQDPGLGLRLIYFSYDVKMKEKGDIPEGYSVSREKKERFSLILESASTNQTSMYLCASTQDRSTYNEQFFGPGTRLTVL.

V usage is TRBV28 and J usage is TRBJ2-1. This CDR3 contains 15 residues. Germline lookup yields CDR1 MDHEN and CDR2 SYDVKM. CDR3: CASRAHRDSYNEQFF. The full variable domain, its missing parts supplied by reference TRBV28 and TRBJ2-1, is DVKVTQSSRYLVKRTGEKVFLECVQDMDHENMFWYRQDPGLGLRLIYFSYDVKMKEKGDIPEGYSVSREKKERFSLILESASTNQTSMYLCASRAHRDSYNEQFFGPGTRLTVL.

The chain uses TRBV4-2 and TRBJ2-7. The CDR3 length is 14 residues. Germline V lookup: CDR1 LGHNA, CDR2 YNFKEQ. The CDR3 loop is CASSSWGASYEQYF.

The CDR3 loop is CASSQRGLAGGTEQFF. This sequence joins TRBV3-1 and TRBJ2-1; TCRdb's D call of TRBD2 is untestable without DNA. CDR1 and CDR2 from the germline V gene are LGHDT and YNNKEL (reference sequence). The CDR3 has 16 amino acids.

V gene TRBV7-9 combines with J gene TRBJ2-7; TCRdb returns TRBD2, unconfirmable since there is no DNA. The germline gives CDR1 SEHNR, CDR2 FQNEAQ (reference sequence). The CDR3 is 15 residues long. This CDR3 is CASSLISGRTSEQYF.

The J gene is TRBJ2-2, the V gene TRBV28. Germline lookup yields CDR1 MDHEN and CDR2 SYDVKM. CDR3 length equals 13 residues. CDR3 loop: CASSYLWSGELFF.

The CDR3 loop is CASTPRPHLVEGETQYF. V and J are TRBV19 and TRBJ2-5; TCRdb indicates TRBD2, and absent DNA this call remains unverified. Germline values: CDR1 LNHDA, CDR2 SQIVND (reference sequence). CDR3 length equals 17 residues.